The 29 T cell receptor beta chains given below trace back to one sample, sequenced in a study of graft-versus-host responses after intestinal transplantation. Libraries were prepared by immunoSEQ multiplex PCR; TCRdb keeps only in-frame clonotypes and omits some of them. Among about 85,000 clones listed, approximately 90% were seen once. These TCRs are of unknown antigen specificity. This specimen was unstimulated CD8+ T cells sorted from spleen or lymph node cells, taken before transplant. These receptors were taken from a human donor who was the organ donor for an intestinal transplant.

The CDR3 is CASSNEDRTQYF. The CDR3 DNA follows: TGTGCCAGCAGCAATGAAGATCGGACGCAGTATTTT. The rearrangement uses TRBV11-2 and TRBJ2-3; no clear D. Germline values: CDR1 SGHAT, CDR2 FQNNGV. CDR3 size: 12 residues. The ends were cut back, 5 bases at V and 9 bases at J, with 12 bases in the middle.

CDR3 nucleotide sequence: TGTGCCAGCAGCTTGGTCCGGGACAGGGTCTATGGCTACACCTTC. Amino acids: CASSLVRDRVYGYTF. The V and J genes are TRBV5-6 and TRBJ1-2, with 9 bases that match TRBD1. After removal of 0 bases from V and 4 bases from J, the junction contained 4 bases not matched to a gene. This CDR3 region has 15 residues. Per the germline V gene, CDR1 is SGHDT and CDR2 is YYEEEE.

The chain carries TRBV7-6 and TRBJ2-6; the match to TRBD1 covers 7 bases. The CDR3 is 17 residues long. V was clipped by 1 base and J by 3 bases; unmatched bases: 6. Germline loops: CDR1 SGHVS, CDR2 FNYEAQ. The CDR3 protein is CASSLVLGGGGANVLTF. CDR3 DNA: TGTGCCAGCAGCTTAGTTTTAGGGGGCGGTGGGGCCAACGTCCTGACTTTC.

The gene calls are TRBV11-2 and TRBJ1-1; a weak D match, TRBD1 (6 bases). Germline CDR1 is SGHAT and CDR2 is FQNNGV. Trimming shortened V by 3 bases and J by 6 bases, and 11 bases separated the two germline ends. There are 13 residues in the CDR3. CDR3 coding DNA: TGTGCCAGCAGCTTGGGGGCCCCTCCTGAAGCTTTCTTT. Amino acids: CASSLGAPPEAFF.

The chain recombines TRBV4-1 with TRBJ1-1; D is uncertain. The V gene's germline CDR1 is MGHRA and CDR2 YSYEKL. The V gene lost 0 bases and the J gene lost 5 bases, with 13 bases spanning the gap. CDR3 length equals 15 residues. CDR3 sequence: CASSQDEGSWTEAFF. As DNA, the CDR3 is TGCGCCAGCAGCCAAGATGAGGGAAGTTGGACTGAAGCTTTCTTT.

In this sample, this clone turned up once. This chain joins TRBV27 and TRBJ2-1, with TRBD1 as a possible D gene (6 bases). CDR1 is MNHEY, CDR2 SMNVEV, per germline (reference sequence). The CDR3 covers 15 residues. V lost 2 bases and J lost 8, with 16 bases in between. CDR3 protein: CASSLTGPGTDEQFF. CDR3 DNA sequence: TGTGCCAGCAGTTTAACAGGGCCGGGCACGGATGAGCAGTTCTTC.

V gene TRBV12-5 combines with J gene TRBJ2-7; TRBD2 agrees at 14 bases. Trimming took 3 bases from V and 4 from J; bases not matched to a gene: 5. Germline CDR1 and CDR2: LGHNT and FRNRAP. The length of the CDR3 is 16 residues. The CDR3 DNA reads TGTGCTAGTGGTTTCGGGACTAGCGGGAGCCGGTACGAGCAGTACTTC. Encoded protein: CASGFGTSGSRYEQYF.

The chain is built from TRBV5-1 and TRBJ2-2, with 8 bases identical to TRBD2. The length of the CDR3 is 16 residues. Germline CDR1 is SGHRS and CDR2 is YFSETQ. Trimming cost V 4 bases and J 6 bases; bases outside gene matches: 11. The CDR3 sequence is CASSLYRLAFPGELFF. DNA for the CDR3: TGCGCCAGCAGCCTCTACCGACTAGCGTTTCCCGGGGAGCTGTTTTTT.

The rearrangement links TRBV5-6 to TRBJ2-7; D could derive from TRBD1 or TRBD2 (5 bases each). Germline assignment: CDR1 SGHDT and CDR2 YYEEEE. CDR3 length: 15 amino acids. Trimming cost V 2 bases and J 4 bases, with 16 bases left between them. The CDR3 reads CASSFGSGSVYEQYF. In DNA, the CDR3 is TGTGCCAGCAGCTTCGGTTCAGGGAGTGTTTACGAGCAGTACTTC.

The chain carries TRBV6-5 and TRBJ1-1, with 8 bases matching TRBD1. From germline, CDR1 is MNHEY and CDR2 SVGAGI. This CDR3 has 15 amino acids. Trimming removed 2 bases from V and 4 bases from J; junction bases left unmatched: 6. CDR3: CASSYQQGAGTEAFF. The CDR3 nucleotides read TGTGCCAGCAGTTACCAGCAGGGGGCCGGCACTGAAGCTTTCTTT.

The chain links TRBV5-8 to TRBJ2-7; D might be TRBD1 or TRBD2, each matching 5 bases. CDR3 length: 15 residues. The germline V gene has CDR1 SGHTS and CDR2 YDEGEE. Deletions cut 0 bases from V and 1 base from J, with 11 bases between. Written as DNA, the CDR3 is TGTGCCAGCAGCTTGGAGGGGACCGTTTCCTACGAGCAGTACTTC. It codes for CASSLEGTVSYEQYF.

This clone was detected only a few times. The CDR3 DNA sequence: TGTGCCATCAGCTGGGGGGACAGTGAAGCTTTCTTT. Translating it yields CAISWGDSEAFF. The V gene is TRBV10-3, the J gene TRBJ1-1; 7 bases match TRBD1. Germline V gives CDR1 ENHRY, CDR2 SYGVKD. The CDR3 has 12 residues. V gave up 6 bases and J gave up 7 bases; unmatched junction bases: 5.

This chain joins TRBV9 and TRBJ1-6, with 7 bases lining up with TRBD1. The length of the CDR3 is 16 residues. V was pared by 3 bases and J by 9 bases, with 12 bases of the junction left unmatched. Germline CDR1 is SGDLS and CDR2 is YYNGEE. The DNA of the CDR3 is TGTGCCAGCAGCGGTACGAAGGGGGCGCGAGGTTCACCCCTCCACTTT. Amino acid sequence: CASSGTKGARGSPLHF.

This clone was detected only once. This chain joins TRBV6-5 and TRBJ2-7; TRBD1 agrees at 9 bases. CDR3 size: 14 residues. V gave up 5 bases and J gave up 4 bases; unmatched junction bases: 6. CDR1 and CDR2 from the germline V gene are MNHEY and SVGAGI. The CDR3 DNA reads TGTGCCAGCAGTGTACAGGGGGCGCGATACGAGCAGTACTTC. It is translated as CASSVQGARYEQYF.

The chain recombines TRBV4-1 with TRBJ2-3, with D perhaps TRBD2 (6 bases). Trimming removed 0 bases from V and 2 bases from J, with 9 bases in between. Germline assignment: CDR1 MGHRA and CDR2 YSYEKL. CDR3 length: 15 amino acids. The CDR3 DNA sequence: TGCGCCAGCAGCCAAGACGGGGGAACCACAGATACGCAGTATTTT. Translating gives CASSQDGGTTDTQYF.

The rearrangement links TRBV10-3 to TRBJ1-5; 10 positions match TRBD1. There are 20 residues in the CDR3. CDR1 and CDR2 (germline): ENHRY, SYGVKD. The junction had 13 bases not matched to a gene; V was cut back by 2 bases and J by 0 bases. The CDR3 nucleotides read TGTGCCATCAGTGAGCGATATAGGACAGGGGGTATCTATAGCAATCAGCCCCAGCATTTT. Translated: CAISERYRTGGIYSNQPQHF.

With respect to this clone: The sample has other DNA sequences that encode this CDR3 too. The CDR3 protein is CATSSGQVNQPQHF. The CDR3 nucleotides are TGTGCCACCAGCAGTGGACAGGTTAATCAGCCCCAGCATTTT. The rearrangement uses TRBV15 and TRBJ1-5; 7 bases fit TRBD1. There are 14 residues in the CDR3. Germline CDR1 and CDR2: LNHNV and YYDKDF (reference sequence). Germline trimming cut 3 bases from V and 4 bases from J; bases unmatched to any gene: 3. Combining the CDR3 with reference TRBV15 and TRBJ1-5 gives the whole variable domain DAMVIQNPRYQVTQFGKPVTLSCSQTLNHNVMYWYQQKSSQAPKLLFHYYDKDFNNEADTPDNFQSRRPNTSFCFLDIRSPGLGDTAMYLCATSSGQVNQPQHFGDGTRLSIL.

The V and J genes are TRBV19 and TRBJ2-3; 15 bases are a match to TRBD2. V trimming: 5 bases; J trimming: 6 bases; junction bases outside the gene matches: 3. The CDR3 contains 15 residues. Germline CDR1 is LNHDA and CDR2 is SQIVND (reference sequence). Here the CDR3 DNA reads TGTGCCAGTAGTTGGACTAGCGGGGGGGTGGATACGCAGTATTTT. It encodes CASSWTSGGVDTQYF.

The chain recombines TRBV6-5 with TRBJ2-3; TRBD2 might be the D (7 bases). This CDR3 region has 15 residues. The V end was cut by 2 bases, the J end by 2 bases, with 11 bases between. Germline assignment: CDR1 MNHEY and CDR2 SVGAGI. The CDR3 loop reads CASSYTAGATDTQYF. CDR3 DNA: TGTGCCAGCAGTTACACGGCGGGGGCCACAGATACGCAGTATTTT.

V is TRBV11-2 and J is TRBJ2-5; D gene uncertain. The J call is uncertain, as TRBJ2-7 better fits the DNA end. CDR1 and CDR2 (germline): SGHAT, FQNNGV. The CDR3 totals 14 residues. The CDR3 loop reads CASSLGVGWYEQYF. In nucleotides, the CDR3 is TGTGCCAGCAGCTTAGGGGTGGGGTGGTACGAGCAGTACTTC.

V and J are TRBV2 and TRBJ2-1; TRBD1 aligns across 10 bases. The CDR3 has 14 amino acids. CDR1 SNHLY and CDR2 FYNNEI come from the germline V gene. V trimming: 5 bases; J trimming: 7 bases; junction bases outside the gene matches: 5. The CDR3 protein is CASSPGQGFNEQFF. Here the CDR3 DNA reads TGTGCCAGCAGTCCGGGACAGGGGTTTAATGAGCAGTTCTTC.

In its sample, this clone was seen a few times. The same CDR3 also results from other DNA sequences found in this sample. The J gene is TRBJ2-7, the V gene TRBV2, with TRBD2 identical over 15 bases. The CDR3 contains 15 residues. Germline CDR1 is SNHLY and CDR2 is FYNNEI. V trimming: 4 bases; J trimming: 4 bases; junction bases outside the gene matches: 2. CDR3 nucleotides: TGTGCCAGCAGTGGGACTAGCGGGAGGGCTTACGAGCAGTACTTC. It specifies CASSGTSGRAYEQYF.

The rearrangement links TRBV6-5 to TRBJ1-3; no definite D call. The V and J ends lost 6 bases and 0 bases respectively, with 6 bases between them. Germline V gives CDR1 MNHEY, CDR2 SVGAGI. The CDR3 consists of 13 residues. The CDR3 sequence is CASSILSGNTIYF. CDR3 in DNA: TGTGCCAGCAGCATCCTCTCTGGAAACACCATATATTTT.

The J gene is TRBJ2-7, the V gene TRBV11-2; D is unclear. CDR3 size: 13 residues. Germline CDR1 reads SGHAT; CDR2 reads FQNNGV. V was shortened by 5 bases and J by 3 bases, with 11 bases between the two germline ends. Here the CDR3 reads CASSTFTNYEQYF. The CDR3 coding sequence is TGTGCCAGCAGCACCTTCACAAACTACGAGCAGTACTTC.

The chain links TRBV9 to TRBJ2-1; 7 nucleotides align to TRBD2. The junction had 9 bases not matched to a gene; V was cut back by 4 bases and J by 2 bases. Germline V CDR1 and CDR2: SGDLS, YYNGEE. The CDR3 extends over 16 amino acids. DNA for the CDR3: TGTGCCAGCAGCACCAAGCGGGGTCTGGCCTACAATGAGCAGTTCTTC. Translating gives CASSTKRGLAYNEQFF.

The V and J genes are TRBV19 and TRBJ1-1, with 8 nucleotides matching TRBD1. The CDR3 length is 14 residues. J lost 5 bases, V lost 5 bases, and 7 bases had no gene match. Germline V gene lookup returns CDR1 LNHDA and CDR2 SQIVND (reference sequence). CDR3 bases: TGTGCCAGTAGTGCGACAGGGGTCCAAACTGAAGCTTTCTTT. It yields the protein CASSATGVQTEAFF.

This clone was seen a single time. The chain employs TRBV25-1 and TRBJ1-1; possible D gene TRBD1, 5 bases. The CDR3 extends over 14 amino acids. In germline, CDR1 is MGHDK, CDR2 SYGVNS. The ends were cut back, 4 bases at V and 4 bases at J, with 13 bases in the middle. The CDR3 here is CASSVQGERTEAFF. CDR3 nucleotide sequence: TGTGCCAGCAGTGTCCAGGGAGAGCGCACTGAAGCTTTCTTT.

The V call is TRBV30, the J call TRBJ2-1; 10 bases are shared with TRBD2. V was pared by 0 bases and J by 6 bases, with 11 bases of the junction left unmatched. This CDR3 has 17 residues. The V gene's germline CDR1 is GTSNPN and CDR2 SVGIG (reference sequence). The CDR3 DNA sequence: TGTGCCTGGAGTGTATTGAGCGGGAGGGGTCCGGGCAATGAGCAGTTCTTC. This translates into CAWSVLSGRGPGNEQFF.

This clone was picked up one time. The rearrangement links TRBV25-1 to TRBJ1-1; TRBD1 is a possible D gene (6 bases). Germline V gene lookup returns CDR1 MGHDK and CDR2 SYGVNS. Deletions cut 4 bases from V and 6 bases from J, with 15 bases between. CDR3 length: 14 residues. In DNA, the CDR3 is TGTGCCAGCAGTGGGCTGGACAGTCCCGCTGAAGCTTTCTTT. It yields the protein CASSGLDSPAEAFF. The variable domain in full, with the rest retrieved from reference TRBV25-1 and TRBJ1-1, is EADIYQTPRYLVIGTGKKITLECSQTMGHDKMYWYQQDPGMELHLIHYSYGVNSTEKGDLSSESTVSRIRTEHFPLTLESARPSHTSQYLCASSGLDSPAEAFFGQGTRLTVV.